The 18 T cell receptor beta chains below all came from one sample that was sequenced in a study of T cell repertoires in cytomegalovirus infection. TCRdb re-derived calls from the reads in MiXCR, one entry per CDR3 protein. There are roughly 720,000 distinct CDR3 sequences in the sample; about a third occur only once, and around 2.6% lies in the top ten. Specimen: PBMCs. The receptors were sampled from a human donor in good health (CMV status not recorded). Some clones in this sample may be carry-over from other donors' samples.

In its sample, this clonotype was seen many times. V usage is TRBV5-1 and J usage is TRBJ1-5; D is unclear. Germline CDR1 SGHRS, CDR2 YFSETQ. The CDR3 spans 14 residues. The V and J ends lost 4 bases and 0 bases respectively, with 8 bases between them. CDR3 nucleotide sequence: TGCGCCAGCAGCCCCGACAATAGCAATCAGCCCCAGCATTTT. It is translated as CASSPDNSNQPQHF.

With respect to this clonotype: Germline is not matched at one junction end, which may reflect a read error. The V and J genes are TRBV9 and TRBJ2-1; possibly TRBD2 for D (7 bases). The CDR3 sequence is 18 residues long. Germline V CDR1 and CDR2: SGDLS, YYNGEE. CDR3 sequence (DNA): TGTTCCAGCAGCGTAGGGGGGGTTGCGCTGAGCTCCTCCCATGAGCAGTTCTTC. Encoded protein: CSSSVGGVALSSSHEQFF.

The chain uses TRBV20-1 and TRBJ2-7, with 7 bases identical to TRBD1. Germline V gene data show CDR1 as DFQATT and CDR2 as SNEGSKA (reference sequence). The CDR3 has 15 residues. Trimming took 2 bases from V and 2 from J; bases not matched to a gene: 9. CDR3 region: CSARPFDRAPYEQYF. CDR3 DNA sequence: TGCAGTGCTAGACCCTTTGACAGGGCCCCCTACGAGCAGTACTTC.

This chain connects TRBV7-8 to TRBJ1-4; D is perhaps TRBD1 (5 bases). The germline V gene has CDR1 SGHVS and CDR2 FQNEAQ. With 6 bases removed from V and 5 bases from J, the gap between germline ends came to 19 bases. The CDR3 is 16 amino acids. The CDR3 DNA follows: TGTGCCAGCAGTAGGCGCAGTCAGGGAGGCAATGAAAAACTGTTTTTT. Protein: CASSRRSQGGNEKLFF.

This chain uses TRBV12-3 or TRBV12-4 with TRBJ2-1; a possible D gene is TRBD1 (6 bases). CDR3 length: 14 residues. The V end lost 6 bases, the J end lost 6 bases, and 15 bases lay between the germline ends. CDR3 residues: CASSSTGKTNEQFF. DNA of the CDR3: TGTGCCAGCAGCTCCACAGGGAAAACCAATGAGCAGTTCTTC.

The rearrangement uses TRBV5-1 and TRBJ1-6, with TRBD1 identical over 10 bases. Germline CDR1 SGHRS, CDR2 YFSETQ. With 4 bases clipped from V and 9 bases from J, the junction kept 13 bases outside the gene matches. This CDR3 has 17 residues. CDR3 nucleotides: TGCGCCAGCAGCGGCGGACAGGGGGGAAGTGGAATTTCACCCCTCCACTTT. Its translation is CASSGGQGGSGISPLHF.

This clonotype has only a few counts. The chain employs TRBV6-1 and TRBJ2-7; D gene uncertain. The germline V and J ends were trimmed by 5 bases and 2 bases, with 22 bases remaining between them. Germline V gene lookup returns CDR1 MNHNS and CDR2 SASEGT. The CDR3 runs to 17 residues. The CDR3 coding sequence is TGTGCCAGCAGTTCTCGGCGGCGAAGCCAGGCGGCCTACGAGCAGTACTTC. It encodes CASSSRRRSQAAYEQYF.

This clonotype was observed many times. The rearrangement links TRBV7-2 to TRBJ2-3, with a tentative D call TRBD2 (7 bases). From germline, CDR1 is SGHTA and CDR2 FQGNSA. V shed 4 bases and J shed 8 bases, with 16 bases lying between them. The CDR3 is 14 residues long. The DNA of the CDR3 is TGTGCCAGCAGCTCGGCGGGGGCGTTGGGTACGCAGTATTTT. As protein: CASSSAGALGTQYF.

The V gene is TRBV6-5, the J gene TRBJ2-1, with 8 bases fitting TRBD1. The germline gives CDR1 MNHEY, CDR2 SVGAGI. CDR3 length: 14 residues. Trimming removed 2 bases from V and 4 bases from J; junction bases left unmatched: 1. CDR3 nucleotides: TGTGCCAGCAGTTACAGGACAGGGTACAATGAGCAGTTCTTC. Protein sequence: CASSYRTGYNEQFF.

The V gene is TRBV14, the J gene TRBJ1-6, with D possibly matching TRBD1 (5 bases). The CDR3 is 18 amino acids. The germline gives CDR1 SGHDN, CDR2 FVKESK. Trimming took off 5 bases at V and 0 bases at J, with 17 bases between the two ends. CDR3 sequence reads: CASSYRDLSGSYNSPLHF. The CDR3 DNA reads as TGTGCCAGCAGCTACCGGGACCTCAGCGGCTCCTATAATTCACCCCTCCACTTT.

This rearrangement joins TRBV24-1 to TRBJ2-1; 10 bases are shared with TRBD2. The CDR3 contains 16 residues. Trimming at V came to 4 bases and at J to 7 bases, leaving 9 bases not matched to a gene. The germline V gene encodes CDR1 KGHDR and CDR2 SFDVKD. CDR3 residues: CATSEGPAGGPNEQFF. The CDR3 nucleotides read TGTGCCACCAGTGAGGGGCCAGCGGGAGGGCCTAATGAGCAGTTCTTC.

The rearrangement joins TRBV6-5 to TRBJ2-3, with 8 bases lining up with TRBD1. This CDR3 contains 16 residues. The germline CDR1 and CDR2 sequences are MNHEY and SVGAGI. The V segment lost 0 bases and the J segment 5 bases; nucleotides outside the gene matches: 7. In DNA form, the CDR3 reads TGTGCCAGCAGTTACTCTAGGGCAGGGGGCGAAGATACGCAGTATTTT. As protein: CASSYSRAGGEDTQYF.

The chain carries TRBV4-1 and TRBJ2-6; D is unclear. The length of the CDR3 is 17 residues. The germline CDR1 and CDR2 sequences are MGHRA and YSYEKL. V was trimmed by 0 bases and J by 0 bases, leaving 9 bases between them. In DNA, the CDR3 is TGCGCCAGCAGCCAAGATCGAGGCCTCTCTGGGGCCAACGTCCTGACTTTC. Encoded protein: CASSQDRGLSGANVLTF.

This clonotype was found a few times. The chain employs TRBV7-9 and TRBJ1-2, with TRBD1 matching over 9 bases. This CDR3 is 15 amino acids long. Trimming at V came to 6 bases and at J to 5 bases, leaving 10 bases not matched to a gene. CDR1 and CDR2 (germline): SEHNR, FQNEAQ (reference sequence). The CDR3 spells CASRAGQGQYYGYTF. As DNA, the CDR3 is TGTGCCAGCAGGGCTGGACAGGGGCAGTATTATGGCTACACCTTC.

This clonotype was picked up a small number of times. The chain joins TRBV4-1 to TRBJ1-2; 9 bases map to TRBD1. J gave up 2 bases and V 3 bases, and 4 bases lay outside the gene matches. The CDR3 is 15 amino acids. The germline CDR1 and CDR2 sequences are MGHRA and YSYEKL. CDR3 residues: CASSQGQGFNYGYTF. As DNA, the CDR3 is TGCGCCAGCAGCCAGGGACAGGGTTTCAACTATGGCTACACCTTC.

This clonotype was recorded a few times. The chain couples TRBV27 to TRBJ1-1; 8 nucleotides match TRBD1. J was trimmed by 10 bases and V by 2 bases; bases with no gene match: 9. The V gene's germline CDR1 is MNHEY and CDR2 SMNVEV (reference sequence). The CDR3 totals 14 residues. Here the CDR3 DNA reads TGTGCCAGCAGTTTACAGGGGGCCTCTTTGACAGCTTTCTTT. Translation gives CASSLQGASLTAFF.

The chain is built from TRBV7-3 and TRBJ2-3, with TRBD2 identical over 8 bases. V gave up 3 bases and J gave up 10 bases; unmatched junction bases: 12. Looked up from germline, CDR1 is SGHTA and CDR2 is FQGTGA. The CDR3 sequence is 15 residues long. The DNA for the CDR3 is TGTGCCAGCAGCTTGACTAGCGTTTCAACAGGATCGCAGTATTTT. This encodes CASSLTSVSTGSQYF.

This chain joins TRBV7-8 and TRBJ2-1, with 12 nucleotides matching TRBD2. Germline assignment: CDR1 SGHVS and CDR2 FQNEAQ. The CDR3 sequence is 15 residues long. With 5 bases clipped from V and 9 bases from J, the junction kept 8 bases outside the gene matches. This CDR3 is CASSTRLAGAREQFF. CDR3 nucleotide sequence: TGTGCCAGCAGCACTAGACTAGCGGGAGCTCGTGAGCAGTTCTTC.